These 17 T cell receptor beta chains were all obtained from the same sample, sequenced in a study of cytomegalovirus exposure and HLA in healthy donors. PCR primers comprised 60 Vbeta and 13 Jbeta primers. TCRdb keeps only in-frame clones here, not all; method: immunoSEQ multiplex PCR. This table has some 130,000 clones, approximately 82% appearing once. Sequencing was carried out using PBMCs. The receptor source for this set is a boy younger than 10 in good health and CMV-seronegative.

V usage is TRBV11-2 and J usage is TRBJ1-1; D might be TRBD1 (6 bases). Trimming cost V 0 bases and J 1 base, with 9 bases left between them. Germline loops: CDR1 SGHAT, CDR2 FQNNGV. This CDR3 spans 15 amino acids. The CDR3 is CASSLDHRENTEAFF. The CDR3 nucleotides read TGTGCCAGCAGCTTAGACCACAGGGAGAACACTGAAGCTTTCTTT.

This clone came up once. This rearrangement joins TRBV25-1 to TRBJ2-2; TRBD2 might be the D (5 bases). From germline, CDR1 is MGHDK and CDR2 SYGVNS. V was trimmed by 6 bases and J by 2 bases, leaving 7 bases between them. The CDR3 runs 13 residues. The DNA for the CDR3 is TGTGCCAGCAGACGGGGAAACACCGGGGAGCTGTTTTTT. The encoded protein is CASRRGNTGELFF.

The chain recombines TRBV28 with TRBJ2-1, with D maybe TRBD2 (5 bases). This CDR3 is built from 15 residues. From germline, CDR1 is MDHEN and CDR2 SYDVKM. V was pared by 5 bases and J by 1 base, with 12 bases between. CDR3 sequence: CASSPMRASYNEQFF. The CDR3 nucleotides read TGTGCCAGCAGTCCCATGAGGGCTTCCTACAATGAGCAGTTCTTC.

The chain carries TRBV18 and TRBJ2-7, with 9 nucleotides matching TRBD2. J was trimmed by 6 bases and V by 6 bases; bases with no gene match: 6. CDR3 size: 13 residues. Germline values: CDR1 KGHSH, CDR2 LQKENI. The CDR3: CASSTASGTEQYV. In DNA, the CDR3 is TGTGCCAGCTCGACGGCTAGCGGGACCGAGCAGTACGTC.

V is TRBV29-1 and J is TRBJ1-2, with TRBD1 matching 10 bases. The junction had 17 bases not matched to a gene; V was cut back by 6 bases and J by 7 bases. Germline-derived CDR1 and CDR2 are SQVTM and ANQGSEA. This CDR3 is 16 amino acids long. CDR3 nucleotides: TGCAGCGTGGAGGGGGGACAGGGGCGAGCTGTCTCTGGCTACACCTTC. Protein: CSVEGGQGRAVSGYTF.

The gene calls are TRBV11-2 and TRBJ2-2; 8 nucleotides align to TRBD2. Unmatched junction bases numbered 1, after V lost 1 base and J lost 6 bases. The germline gives CDR1 SGHAT, CDR2 FQNNGV. The CDR3 covers 14 residues. The CDR3 spells CASSLAGGSGELFF. Written as DNA, the CDR3 is TGTGCCAGCAGCTTAGCGGGGGGGTCCGGGGAGCTGTTTTTT.

This chain uses TRBV29-1 with TRBJ1-1, with 9 bases matching TRBD1. There are 16 residues in the CDR3. J lost 8 bases, V lost 7 bases, and 20 bases had no gene match. Germline V gene sequence: CDR1 SQVTM, CDR2 ANQGSEA. For the CDR3, the DNA is TGCAGCGCCCCAAAATCTGAGGGGCACAGGGGGCCCGAAGCTTTCTTT. Translating gives CSAPKSEGHRGPEAFF.

The rearrangement links TRBV4-2 to TRBJ2-6, with 7 bases identical to TRBD1. In germline, CDR1 is LGHNA, CDR2 YNFKEQ. This CDR3 contains 15 residues. The junction had 0 bases not matched to a gene; V was cut back by 1 base and J by 3 bases. CDR3 protein: CASSQGQGGANVLTF. Written as DNA, the CDR3 is TGTGCCAGCAGCCAAGGACAGGGTGGGGCCAACGTCCTGACTTTC.

V gene TRBV7-6 combines with J gene TRBJ2-7; 9 bases align to TRBD1. Germline CDR1 is SGHVS and CDR2 is FNYEAQ. V lost 10 bases and J lost 2; bases outside the gene matches: 12. The CDR3 is 15 amino acids. The CDR3 here is CATLYRGQRTYEQYV. The CDR3 DNA reads as TGTGCCACCTTGTACAGGGGGCAACGGACCTACGAGCAGTACGTC.

This clone has just one count. J is TRBJ2-1 and V is TRBV19; D is undetermined. Germline lookup yields CDR1 LNHDA and CDR2 SQIVND (reference sequence). The CDR3 covers 11 residues. V was clipped by 6 bases and J by 10 bases, with 10 bases between them. The CDR3 here is CASSTDLEQFF. CDR3 in DNA: TGTGCCAGTAGCACTGATCTCGAGCAGTTCTTC. Full variable domain (remainder filled in from reference TRBV19 and TRBJ2-1): DGGITQSPKYLFRKEGQNVTLSCEQNLNHDAMYWYRQDPGQGLRLIYYSQIVNDFQKGDIAEGYSVSREKKESFPLTVTSAQKNPTAFYLCASSTDLEQFFGPGTRLTVL.

To note about this clone: One junction end does not reproduce the germline sequence, and a read error may be involved. The CDR3 DNA reads as TGTTCCAGCAGCCACCGAGCCCCTCGGGGTGAGACCCAGTACTTC. Amino acid sequence: CSSSHRAPRGETQYF. This chain connects TRBV7-9 to TRBJ2-5; D possibly corresponds to TRBD2 (5 bases). CDR1 is SEHNR and CDR2 is FQNEAQ in the germline V gene (reference sequence). CDR3 size: 15 residues.

The rearrangement links TRBV9 to TRBJ1-6; possibly TRBD1 for D (6 bases). The germline V and J ends were trimmed by 3 bases and 7 bases, with 14 bases remaining between them. This CDR3 spans 15 amino acids. Germline assignment: CDR1 SGDLS and CDR2 YYNGEE. CDR3 region: CASSEGDLRNSPLHF. Here the CDR3 DNA reads TGTGCCAGCAGCGAGGGGGATCTGAGGAATTCACCCCTCCACTTT.

This chain joins TRBV9 and TRBJ2-1; 11 bases fit TRBD2. Germline trimming cut 4 bases from V and 7 bases from J; bases unmatched to any gene: 19. The CDR3 contains 19 residues. Germline lookup yields CDR1 SGDLS and CDR2 YYNGEE. DNA of the CDR3: TGTGCCAGCAGCATCGGGGTAGCGGGGGGGCACAGGGTCTGGAATGAGCAGTTCTTC. Amino acids: CASSIGVAGGHRVWNEQFF.

The chain joins TRBV7-2 to TRBJ2-3; D unclear. Trimming removed 5 bases from V and 2 bases from J, with 14 bases in between. Germline CDR1 is SGHTA and CDR2 is FQGNSA. This CDR3 has 15 amino acids. Here the CDR3 DNA reads TGTGCCAGCAGCCTCCTGAGTACAGCCACAGATACGCAGTATTTT. Its protein product is CASSLLSTATDTQYF.

The gene calls are TRBV5-1 and TRBJ2-7, with 13 bases identical to TRBD2. Germline V lookup: CDR1 SGHRS, CDR2 YFSETQ. This CDR3 contains 17 residues. Trimming at V came to 4 bases and at J to 5 bases, leaving 12 bases not matched to a gene. CDR3 bases: TGCGCCAGCAGCCCTTACCCCGGACTAGCGGGAGTTAACGAGCAGTACGTC. This translates into CASSPYPGLAGVNEQYV.

The chain links TRBV27 to TRBJ2-7, with 9 nucleotides matching TRBD1. The CDR3 extends over 12 amino acids. V lost 8 bases, J lost 6 bases, and 5 bases stayed unmatched. Germline CDR1 and CDR2: MNHEY and SMNVEV (reference sequence). The CDR3 coding sequence is TGTGCCAGCCGGGACAGGGTGCGCGAGCAGTACTTC. Encoded protein: CASRDRVREQYF.

The chain has TRBV7-2 and TRBJ2-7; possibly TRBD2 for D (6 bases). Germline V gene data show CDR1 as SGHTA and CDR2 as FQGNSA. The CDR3 is 13 amino acids. V shed 3 bases and J shed 1 base, with 7 bases lying between them. CDR3 sequence: CASSFAGSYEQYV. CDR3 DNA sequence: TGTGCCAGCAGCTTCGCGGGATCCTACGAGCAGTACGTC.